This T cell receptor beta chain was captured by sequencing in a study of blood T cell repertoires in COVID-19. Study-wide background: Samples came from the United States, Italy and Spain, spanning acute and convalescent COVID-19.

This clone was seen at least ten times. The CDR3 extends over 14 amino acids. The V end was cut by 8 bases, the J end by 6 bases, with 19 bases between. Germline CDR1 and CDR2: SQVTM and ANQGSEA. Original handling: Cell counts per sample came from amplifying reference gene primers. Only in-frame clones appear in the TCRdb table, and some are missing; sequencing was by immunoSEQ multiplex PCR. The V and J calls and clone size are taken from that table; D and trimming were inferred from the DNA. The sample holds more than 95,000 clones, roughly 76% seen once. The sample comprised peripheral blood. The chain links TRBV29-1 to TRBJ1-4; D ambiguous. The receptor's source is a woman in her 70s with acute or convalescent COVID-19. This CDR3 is CSYLVGDKDEKLFF. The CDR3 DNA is TGCAGCTACCTCGTGGGTGACAAGGATGAAAAACTGTTTTTT.